Below are 3 T cell receptor beta chains sequenced from a single sample in a study of blood T cell repertoires in COVID-19. Assay: immunoSEQ multiplex PCR; the TCRdb copy retains only in-frame clones and omits some. Counted here are fewer than 500,000 clones, about nine tenths occurring once; the ten biggest clones make up 0.65% to 0.9%. The specimen sequenced was PBMCs or T cells enriched from blood (not recorded which). These receptors all stem from a woman aged 18-29 years who had recovered from COVID-19.

This clone appeared a single time. This chain uses TRBV5-5 with TRBJ2-1, with D perhaps matching TRBD2 (8 bases). The length of the CDR3 is 16 residues. The germline V and J ends were trimmed by 4 bases and 4 bases, with 18 bases remaining between them. Germline V gives CDR1 SGHKS, CDR2 YYEKEE (reference sequence). This chain's CDR3 is CASSPWDSGGYNEQFF. CDR3 DNA: TGTGCCAGCAGCCCCTGGGACAGCGGGGGTTACAATGAGCAGTTCTTC.

The chain carries TRBV28 and TRBJ2-5, with D perhaps matching TRBD1 (5 bases). CDR3 length: 10 amino acids. Germline V gives CDR1 MDHEN, CDR2 SYDVKM. Trimming took 10 bases from V and 9 from J, leaving 12 bases between them. The DNA of the CDR3 is TGTGCCACCTTTCAAGGGGCCCAGTACTTC. This codes for CATFQGAQYF. Combining the CDR3 with reference TRBV28 and TRBJ2-5 gives the whole variable domain DVKVTQSSRYLVKRTGEKVFLECVQDMDHENMFWYRQDPGLGLRLIYFSYDVKMKEKGDIPEGYSVSREKKERFSLILESASTNQTSMYLCATFQGAQYFGPGTRLLVL.

The chain combines TRBV7-9 with TRBJ1-1; TRBD1 is a possible D gene (6 bases). Trimming stripped 11 bases from V and 1 base from J, with 20 bases between. Per the germline V gene, CDR1 is SEHNR and CDR2 is FQNEAQ (reference sequence). The CDR3 runs 15 residues. The CDR3: CASADGGHRNTEAFF. DNA for the CDR3: TGTGCCTCCGCTGACGGGGGGCATAGGAACACTGAAGCTTTCTTT.